This T cell receptor beta chain was identified in a study of T cell responses to AZD1222 COVID-19 vaccine. Assay: immunoSEQ multiplex PCR; the TCRdb copy retains only in-frame clones and omits some. There are some 150,000 clones in the sample; approximately 91% occur only once, and roughly 6.9% lies in the top ten. General study points: Vaccine-associated CD4 TCRs ranged over spike, dominating at 160-218 and 743-854. Recipients of two AZD1222 doses showed rising Spike-specific TCR breadth and depth. Baseline antibody screening turned up just a handful of seropositive AZD1222 recipients. Possibly, clonal diversity was underestimated; donors were largely white British and included more females.

Comment on this clone: Its specificity is unknown.

Germline CDR1 reads SNHLY; CDR2 reads FYNNEI. The germline V and J ends were trimmed by 1 base and 1 base, with 11 bases remaining between them. The CDR3 sequence is 17 residues long. The sequences come from peripheral blood, collected after recovery from COVID-19. The chain employs TRBV2 and TRBJ2-6; D perhaps matches TRBD2 (5 bases). This receptor was taken from an adult who had recovered from COVID-19. The CDR3 nucleotides read TGTGCCAGCAGTGAAGGGTCGGGGTTTTCTGGGGCCAACGTCCTGACTTTC. Amino acids: CASSEGSGFSGANVLTF.